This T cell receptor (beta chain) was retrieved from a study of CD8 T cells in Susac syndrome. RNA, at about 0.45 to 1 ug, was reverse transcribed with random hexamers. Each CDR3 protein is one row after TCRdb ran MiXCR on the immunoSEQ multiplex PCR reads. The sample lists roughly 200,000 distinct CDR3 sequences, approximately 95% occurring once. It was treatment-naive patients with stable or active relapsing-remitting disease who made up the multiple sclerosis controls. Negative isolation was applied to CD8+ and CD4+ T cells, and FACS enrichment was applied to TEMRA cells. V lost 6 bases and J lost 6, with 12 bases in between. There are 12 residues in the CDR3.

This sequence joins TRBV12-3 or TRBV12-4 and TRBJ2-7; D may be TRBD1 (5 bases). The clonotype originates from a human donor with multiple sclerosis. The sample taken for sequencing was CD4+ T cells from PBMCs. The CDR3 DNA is TGTGCCAGCAGCCCAGGGTTCTCCGAGCAGTACTTC. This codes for CASSPGFSEQYF.